A selection of T cell receptor beta chains follows, all from one sample in a study of T-cell reconstitution after alpha-beta-depleted transplantation in children. TCRdb recomputed calls from the PCR reads with MiXCR, one row per CDR3 protein. The table records about 400,000 distinct CDR3 sequences, roughly 22% of them present only once. Specimen: PBMCs from the stem cell graft donor, collected from the stem cell graft. These receptors came from a human donor who donated a stem cell graft to a child with acute myeloid leukemia. CDR3s include the opening cysteine and the closing phenylalanine or tryptophan. Fields, in order: D gene, clone size, V gene, J gene, CDR3 protein, CDR3 DNA. A D gene is named only where the DNA matches it firmly. Size is stated for part of the rows, as once, few or many counts, or as a class when the clone is expanded.

d_gene: .; abundance: .; v_gene: TRBV18; j_gene: TRBJ2-3; CDR3aa: CASSRGPTDTQYF; CDR3nt: TGTGCCAGCTCAAGGGGACCCACAGATACGCAGTATTTT
d_gene: TRBD2; abundance: .; v_gene: TRBV12-3/TRBV12-4; j_gene: TRBJ2-1; CDR3aa: CASSLRGTSGRGEQFF; CDR3nt: TGTGCCAGCAGTTTAAGGGGGACTAGCGGGAGGGGTGAGCAGTTCTTC
d_gene: .; abundance: many; v_gene: TRBV5-6; j_gene: TRBJ2-7; CDR3aa: CASSVTSLYYEQYF; CDR3nt: TGTGCCAGCAGCGTGACATCGCTTTACTACGAGCAGTACTTC
d_gene: .; abundance: .; v_gene: TRBV12-3/TRBV12-4; j_gene: TRBJ1-5; CDR3aa: CASSATGNQPQHF; CDR3nt: TGTGCCAGCAGTGCAACGGGGAACCAGCCCCAGCATTTT
d_gene: .; abundance: once; v_gene: TRBV21-1; j_gene: TRBJ2-7; CDR3aa: CASSKSEGMPSYEQYF; CDR3nt: TGTGCCAGCAGCAAATCGGAGGGAATGCCCTCCTACGAGCAGTACTTC
d_gene: TRBD2; abundance: few; v_gene: TRBV7-2; j_gene: TRBJ2-5; CDR3aa: CASSTGLAGIQETQYF; CDR3nt: TGTGCCAGCAGCACCGGACTAGCGGGCATCCAAGAGACCCAGTACTTC
d_gene: TRBD2; abundance: .; v_gene: TRBV10-3; j_gene: TRBJ2-1; CDR3aa: CATGTSGMNEQFF; CDR3nt: TGTGCGACCGGGACTAGCGGGATGAATGAGCAGTTCTTC
d_gene: .; abundance: .; v_gene: TRBV18; j_gene: TRBJ2-1; CDR3aa: CASTLRGNEQFF; CDR3nt: TGTGCCAGCACCCTCCGGGGGAATGAGCAGTTCTTC
d_gene: .; abundance: many; v_gene: TRBV29-1; j_gene: TRBJ2-7; CDR3aa: CSVEDGESRAAYEQYF; CDR3nt: TGCAGCGTTGAAGATGGAGAGTCCCGGGCAGCCTACGAGCAGTACTTC
d_gene: TRBD1; abundance: many; v_gene: TRBV7-6; j_gene: TRBJ2-1; CDR3aa: CASSSGTGRNEQFF; CDR3nt: TGTGCCAGCAGCTCCGGGACAGGTAGAAATGAGCAGTTCTTC
d_gene: .; abundance: few; v_gene: TRBV11-3; j_gene: TRBJ2-7; CDR3aa: CASREGGSYEQYF; CDR3nt: TGTGCCAGCAGAGAGGGGGGGTCCTACGAGCAGTACTTC
d_gene: .; abundance: many; v_gene: TRBV12-3/TRBV12-4; j_gene: TRBJ2-1; CDR3aa: CASSLSKANEQFF; CDR3nt: TGTGCCAGCAGTTTATCAAAGGCGAATGAGCAGTTCTTC
d_gene: .; abundance: .; v_gene: TRBV28; j_gene: TRBJ1-5; CDR3aa: CASDTGWNQPQHF; CDR3nt: TGTGCCAGCGACACAGGGTGGAATCAGCCCCAGCATTTT
d_gene: .; abundance: .; v_gene: TRBV2; j_gene: TRBJ1-1; CDR3aa: CASNRKLNTEAFF; CDR3nt: TGTGCCAGCAATCGAAAGCTGAACACTGAAGCTTTCTTT